The sample holds one count of the clone carrying this T cell receptor beta chain. The record originates from a study of identifying expanded T cells in peripheral blood. TCRdb's table, derived via immunoSEQ multiplex PCR, lists solely in-frame clones and lacks some. The sample lists some 120,000 clones; roughly 82% were seen once. J gave up 7 bases and V 6 bases, and 9 bases lay outside the gene matches. Germline CDR1 and CDR2: SGHTA and FQGNSA. The CDR3 contains 14 residues. No infections or other immune events were documented during collection. The rearrangement links TRBV7-2 to TRBJ2-4; 7 bases match TRBD1. Input material: blood. The clonotype comes from a person aged 18-69 years in good health. The CDR3 protein is CASSYGQEWNIQYF. The CDR3 nucleotides read TGTGCCAGCAGTTACGGACAGGAATGGAACATTCAGTACTTC.